This T cell receptor (beta chain) comes out of a study of blood T cell repertoires in COVID-19. Study-level information: T cells, B-cell-depleted T cells, or PBMCs provided the cDNA or gDNA that served as material.

The CDR3 covers 13 residues. In germline, CDR1 is GTSNPN, CDR2 SVGIG (reference sequence). J lost 5 bases, V lost 3 bases, and 3 bases had no gene match. Original processing notes: For nucleated cells, counts were estimated from reference gene primer amplification. Here immunoSEQ multiplex PCR was the method, and the copy in TCRdb shows in-frame clones only, minus some. Clone size and the V and J calls come from that table; the DNA yielded D and trimming. The data show about 120,000 clones, 80% to 90% seen once. This rearrangement joins TRBV30 to TRBJ2-2; 7 nucleotides align to TRBD1. The sequence derives from a woman aged 70 to 79 with acute or convalescent COVID-19. The specimen sequenced was peripheral blood. The DNA for the CDR3 is TGTGCCTGGAGGGCAGGGGGTACCGGGGAGCTGTTTTTT. This gives the protein CAWRAGGTGELFF.